Included here is one T cell receptor beta chain sequence, with context. Its antigen is unknown. This entry belongs to a study of cytomegalovirus exposure and HLA in healthy donors. Study overall: The approximately 120 validation repertoires, a later analysis reported, used the same platform as the 666 first-cohort repertoires.

Using immunoSEQ multiplex PCR, the repertoire was profiled, and TCRdb retains in-frame clones only, with some absent. The sample carries around 230,000 clones, 75% to 90% recorded once. The V and J ends lost 0 bases and 1 base, in that order; junction bases with no gene match: 1. Germline CDR1 reads SGHRS; CDR2 reads YFSETQ. The CDR3 sequence is 15 residues long. The study's findings and limits: High sensitivity and specificity were reportedly achieved when the classifier diagnosed cytomegalovirus status.

The clonotype was recovered from a woman in her twenties or thirties in good health and CMV-seropositive. The sequenced sample was PBMCs. J is TRBJ2-5 and V is TRBV5-1; 9 bases are a match to TRBD1. The CDR3 DNA reads TGCGCCAGCAGCTTGGGGACAGGGGTCCAAGAGACCCAGTACTTC. The encoded protein is CASSLGTGVQETQYF.